This is a list of T cell receptor beta chains from one sample in a study of T cell repertoires in cytomegalovirus infection. Each CDR3 protein is one row after TCRdb ran MiXCR on the reads. This table holds around 71,000 distinct CDR3 sequences, roughly 20% found once. Their recognized antigens are unknown. Sequenced material: CD8+ T cells from cultured PBMCs, taken from culture after CMV antigen stimulation. The receptor source for this set is a human donor in good health (CMV status not recorded). Some clones in this sample may be carry-over from other donors' samples. The CDR3 runs from the conserved cysteine through the conserved F or W.

j_call,v_call,cdr3_aa
TRBJ2-3,TRBV7-9,CASQEATGGITDTQYF
TRBJ2-7,TRBV7-9,CASSLLSHEQYF
TRBJ1-1,TRBV28,CASSFIPLNTEAFF
TRBJ1-1,TRBV12-3/TRBV12-4,CASSTQQGTDTEAFF
TRBJ1-2,TRBV4-1,CASSPPGQGYGYTF
TRBJ1-1,TRBV7-8,CASSWTGETFF
TRBJ2-7,TRBV6-1,CASSYLGGEQYF
TRBJ1-1,TRBV7-2,CASSYTGSEAFF
TRBJ1-5,TRBV19,CASSPGTDPSNQPQHF
TRBJ2-5,TRBV6-2/TRBV6-3,CASSLAFKETQYF
TRBJ2-3,TRBV4-2,CASSQVSSTDTQYF
TRBJ1-5,TRBV7-9,CASSSDRYNQPQHF
TRBJ1-6,TRBV11-1,CASSSRGNNSPLHF
TRBJ2-7,TRBV12-3/TRBV12-4,CASSFGQVYEQYF
TRBJ2-1,TRBV9,CASSAEGASVDEQFF
TRBJ1-5,TRBV7-2,CASSQGGSQPQHF
TRBJ1-1,TRBV15,CATSREGTEAFF
TRBJ2-7,TRBV5-5,CASSLGGTYEQYF
TRBJ2-7,TRBV12-5,CASGGDRREIYEQYF
TRBJ1-2,TRBV4-3,CASSQDSVQGESYTF
TRBJ2-1,TRBV12-3/TRBV12-4,CASSPGTFSSYNEQFF
TRBJ1-5,TRBV7-6,CASSVDVGISNQPQHF
TRBJ2-7,TRBV12-3/TRBV12-4,CASSLGGTGSSYEQYF
TRBJ1-1,TRBV7-9,CASSYSGQGDAFF
TRBJ2-7,TRBV11-2,CASSLEYSSSEQYF
TRBJ2-1,TRBV7-9,CASSLADGTYNEQFF
TRBJ2-1,TRBV28,CASSMFGYNEQFF
TRBJ1-1,TRBV12-3/TRBV12-4,CASSLAHPNTEAFF
TRBJ1-2,TRBV27,CASSLDGRGYTF
TRBJ2-7,TRBV5-6,CASSLGNSYEQYF
TRBJ2-5,TRBV15,CATSRRGAPQETQYF
TRBJ1-2,TRBV6-2/TRBV6-3,CASSYPLTGGRTSYGYTF
TRBJ1-2,TRBV7-6,CASSLEKGRSDGYTF
TRBJ1-1,TRBV7-9,CASSPSGSMNTEAFF
TRBJ2-3,TRBV7-9,CASSLLAGTGILTDTQYF
TRBJ2-7,TRBV7-8,CASSLLDRLFYEQYF
TRBJ1-2,TRBV6-1,CASSEAIGTGYGYTF
TRBJ2-5,TRBV7-9,CASSVRKETQYF
TRBJ2-3,TRBV4-2,CASSPIQGGTDTQYF
TRBJ1-5,TRBV6-2/TRBV6-3,CASSSTDTSGQPQHF
TRBJ2-3,TRBV7-9,CASSFPPKADTQYF
TRBJ2-5,TRBV7-2,CASSSGQGQETQYF
TRBJ2-3,TRBV7-2,CASSTTRLEAADTQYF
TRBJ2-1,TRBV6-4,CASSLRGGSYNEQFF
TRBJ1-1,TRBV7-2,CASSLRGLNTEAFF
TRBJ2-2,TRBV7-2,CASSSTGSKAGELFF
TRBJ1-1,TRBV11-2,CASSRDRVNTEAFF
TRBJ2-1,TRBV12-3/TRBV12-4,CASSPVAGEQFF
TRBJ2-5,TRBV7-9,CASSGGAAETQYF
TRBJ2-1,TRBV11-2,CASSLVPTDSGGANF
TRBJ2-7,TRBV6-5,CASRGQGVSYEQYF
TRBJ1-6,TRBV6-6,CASSYGTTRSYNSPLHF
TRBJ1-4,TRBV5-6,CASSGDPGLLSEKLFF
TRBJ1-1,TRBV11-2,CASSPGTDMAFF
TRBJ1-2,TRBV12-3/TRBV12-4,CASSTWDRKKIDGYTF
TRBJ1-1,TRBV7-8,CASSFSEGAYGTEAFF
TRBJ1-5,TRBV2,CASSGSGVYSNQPQHF
TRBJ2-3,TRBV7-9,CASSLADSSSTDTQYF
TRBJ1-1,TRBV5-6,CASSFSSTGLYYEAFF